Reported below is one TCR beta chain. As processed by the authors: Using reference gene primer amplification, nucleated cell counts were estimated. Produced via immunoSEQ multiplex PCR; TCRdb's table is partial and in-frame only. That table furnishes V, J and clone size, whereas the DNA furnished D and trimming. This sample has fewer than 55,000 clones, with about 81% found just once. This record comes from a study of blood T cell repertoires in COVID-19. In the study overall: Spain, Italy and the United States supplied samples that represented acute and convalescent COVID-19.

The germline V gene encodes CDR1 SGHAT and CDR2 FQNNGV. This CDR3 spans 18 amino acids. V shed 2 bases and J 6 bases; nucleotides not matched to a gene: 10. V gene TRBV11-2 combines with J gene TRBJ2-2; 12 nucleotides line up with TRBD1. This TCR was recovered from a human donor with acute or convalescent COVID-19. The donor label of this sample is uncertain. Sequencing was done on a sample of peripheral blood. The CDR3 reads CASSLTRDRGRRAGELFF. The CDR3 DNA is TGTGCCAGCAGCTTAACCCGGGACAGGGGGCGCAGGGCCGGGGAGCTGTTTTTT. Full variable domain (outside the CDR3, taken from reference TRBV11-2 and TRBJ2-2): EAGVAQSPRYKIIEKRQSVAFWCNPISGHATLYWYQQILGQGPKLLIQFQNNGVVDDSQLPKDRFSAERLKGVDSTLKIQPAKLEDSAVYLCASSLTRDRGRRAGELFFGEGSRLTVL.